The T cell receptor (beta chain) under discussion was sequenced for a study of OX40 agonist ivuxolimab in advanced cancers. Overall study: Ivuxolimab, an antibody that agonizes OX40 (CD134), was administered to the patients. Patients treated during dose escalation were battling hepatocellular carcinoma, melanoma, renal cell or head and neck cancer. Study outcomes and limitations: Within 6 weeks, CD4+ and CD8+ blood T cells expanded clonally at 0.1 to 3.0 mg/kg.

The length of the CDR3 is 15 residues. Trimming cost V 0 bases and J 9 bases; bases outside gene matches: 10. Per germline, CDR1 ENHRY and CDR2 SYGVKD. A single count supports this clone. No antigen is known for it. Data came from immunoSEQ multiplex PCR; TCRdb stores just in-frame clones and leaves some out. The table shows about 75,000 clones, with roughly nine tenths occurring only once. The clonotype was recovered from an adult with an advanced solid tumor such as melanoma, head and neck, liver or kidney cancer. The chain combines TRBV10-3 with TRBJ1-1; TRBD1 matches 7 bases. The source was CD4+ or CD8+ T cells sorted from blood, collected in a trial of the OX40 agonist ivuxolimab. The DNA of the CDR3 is TGTGCCATCAGTGAGTCGACAGGGACGTCGATTAAAGCTTTCTTT. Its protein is CAISESTGTSIKAFF.